This passage covers 32 T cell receptor beta chains from one sample sequenced in a study of T cell responses to AZD1222 COVID-19 vaccine. Method: immunoSEQ multiplex PCR; TCRdb's copy keeps in-frame clones and lacks some. Of 100,000 to 150,000 clones listed, roughly nine tenths are singletons. The sequencing here drew on peripheral blood, taken on day 0 of AZD1222 vaccination. These receptors were obtained from an adult in good health.

The chain combines TRBV6-5 with TRBJ2-2; no clear D. CDR3 length equals 15 residues. Germline V gene lookup returns CDR1 MNHEY and CDR2 SVGAGI. Trimming took off 6 bases at V and 1 base at J, with 12 bases between the two ends. The CDR3 is CASRPMSGNTGELFF. The CDR3 DNA reads as TGTGCCAGCAGGCCAATGTCGGGGAACACCGGGGAGCTGTTTTTT.

This rearrangement joins TRBV19 to TRBJ2-7; 8 positions match TRBD1. V lost 4 bases, J lost 4 bases, and 9 bases stayed unmatched. The CDR3 contains 15 residues. Per the germline V gene, CDR1 is LNHDA and CDR2 is SQIVND (reference sequence). The CDR3 DNA reads TGTGCCAGTAGTAGAAGTGGACAGGGACCTTACGAGCAGTACTTC. Translation: CASSRSGQGPYEQYF.

This rearrangement joins TRBV7-9 to TRBJ1-6, with D tentatively TRBD1 (6 bases). The CDR3 spans 14 residues. Germline CDR1 SEHNR, CDR2 FQNEAQ (reference sequence). Deletions cut 3 bases from V and 7 bases from J, with 10 bases between. CDR3 bases: TGTGCCAGCAGCTTGCAGGGGATGAATTCACCCCTCCACTTT. It yields the protein CASSLQGMNSPLHF.

This chain links TRBV6-1 with TRBJ1-1; 7 bases are a match to TRBD1. The CDR3 is 17 residues long. V was clipped by 2 bases and J by 1 base; unmatched bases: 10. In germline, CDR1 is MNHNS, CDR2 SASEGT. CDR3 sequence: CASSEKGAGGENTEAFF. Here the CDR3 DNA reads TGTGCCAGCAGTGAAAAGGGGGCGGGAGGGGAGAACACTGAAGCTTTCTTT.

This clone came up once. CDR3 in amino acids: CATSRDSMGNGAFF. The CDR3 DNA is TGTGCCACCAGCAGAGATTCTATGGGCAATGGAGCTTTCTTT. This chain joins TRBV15 and TRBJ1-1; D is undetermined. Germline CDR1 and CDR2: LNHNV and YYDKDF (reference sequence). With 0 bases removed from V and 10 bases from J, the gap between germline ends came to 15 bases. The length of the CDR3 is 14 residues.

This clone has only one observation. The chain combines TRBV4-3 with TRBJ1-6; TRBD1 aligns across 9 bases. The CDR3 covers 14 residues. Looked up from germline, CDR1 is LGHNA and CDR2 is YSLEER. V was clipped by 8 bases and J by 13 bases; unmatched bases: 12. For the CDR3, the DNA is TGCGCCAGCGCGACCGGGACAGGGAGTTTTCCCCTCCACTTT. It codes for CASATGTGSFPLHF.

This chain links TRBV30 with TRBJ1-2; D may be TRBD1 (5 bases). Per the germline V gene, CDR1 is GTSNPN and CDR2 is SVGIG (reference sequence). The V end lost 2 bases, the J end lost 4 bases, and 8 bases lay between the germline ends. The CDR3 has 12 amino acids. DNA of the CDR3: TGTGCCTGGAGTTCGGGGGGCTATGGCTACACCTTC. Residues: CAWSSGGYGYTF.

V and J are TRBV29-1 and TRBJ2-7, with D perhaps TRBD1 (5 bases). Germline CDR1 and CDR2: SQVTM and ANQGSEA. With 5 bases removed from V and 3 bases from J, the gap between germline ends came to 5 bases. This CDR3 is built from 10 residues. CDR3 residues: CSVQGYEQYF. The CDR3 DNA reads as TGCAGCGTTCAGGGCTACGAGCAGTACTTC.

The chain joins TRBV7-8 to TRBJ2-5; D is undetermined. Deletions cut 1 base from V and 1 base from J, with 10 bases between. Germline V CDR1 and CDR2: SGHVS, FQNEAQ. There are 15 residues in the CDR3. The CDR3 nucleotides are TGTGCCAGCAGCTTAGTGGGCGACCCCCAAGAGACCCAGTACTTC. Amino acids: CASSLVGDPQETQYF.

This clone was detected once. The chain joins TRBV6-6 to TRBJ2-7; no clear D. Germline V lookup: CDR1 MNHNY, CDR2 SVGAGI (reference sequence). Deletions cut 5 bases from V and 2 bases from J, with 13 bases between. This CDR3 contains 14 residues. The DNA of the CDR3 is TGTGCCAGCAGTCCACCCGACTCCACCTACGAGCAGTACTTC. It codes for CASSPPDSTYEQYF.

The chain links TRBV14 to TRBJ2-2; D is undetermined. Trimming took off 4 bases at V and 6 bases at J, with 6 bases between the two ends. Germline-derived CDR1 and CDR2 are SGHDN and FVKESK. The CDR3 consists of 12 residues. DNA for the CDR3: TGTGCCAGCAGCCCCTACGCCGGGGAGCTGTTTTTT. The encoded protein is CASSPYAGELFF.

The V call is TRBV27, the J call TRBJ2-7; D is perhaps TRBD2 (6 bases). V lost 3 bases and J 0 bases, leaving 9 bases between the germline ends. In germline, CDR1 is MNHEY, CDR2 SMNVEV (reference sequence). The CDR3 totals 14 residues. The CDR3, as DNA: TGTGCCAGCAGTTTTAGCGGTAGCTCCTACGAGCAGTACTTC. Translating it yields CASSFSGSSYEQYF.

This rearrangement joins TRBV14 to TRBJ2-5; D not resolved. V was trimmed by 2 bases and J by 4 bases, leaving 5 bases between them. The germline gives CDR1 SGHDN, CDR2 FVKESK. The CDR3 spans 12 residues. In DNA form, the CDR3 reads TGTGCCAGCAGCCAATCCTCAGAGACCCAGTACTTC. It codes for CASSQSSETQYF.

The V and J genes are TRBV18 and TRBJ1-2; 9 bases agree with TRBD1. After removal of 4 bases from V and 2 bases from J, the junction contained 5 bases not matched to a gene. Per germline, CDR1 KGHSH and CDR2 LQKENI. The CDR3 has 15 amino acids. In nucleotides, the CDR3 is TGTGCCAGCTCACAGGGACAGGGACCCAACTATGGCTACACCTTC. Its protein is CASSQGQGPNYGYTF.

Comment on this clone: Distinct nucleotide sequences in the sample also encode this CDR3. The chain has TRBV19 and TRBJ2-7, with a weak D call TRBD2 (5 bases). Germline CDR1 and CDR2: LNHDA and SQIVND (reference sequence). V lost 4 bases, J lost 4 bases, and 8 bases lay in between. This CDR3 is built from 12 residues. For the CDR3, the DNA is TGTGCCAGTAGTACGGGCGGGTACGAGCAGTACTTC. This translates into CASSTGGYEQYF.

This chain links TRBV30 with TRBJ1-5; D gene uncertain. The CDR3 is made up of 13 amino acids. The V and J ends lost 3 bases and 3 bases respectively, with 9 bases between them. Germline values: CDR1 GTSNPN, CDR2 SVGIG (reference sequence). The CDR3 DNA reads as TGTGCCTGGAGAGGCCAGGACAATCAGCCCCAGCATTTT. This gives the protein CAWRGQDNQPQHF. The full variable domain, with the rest looked up from reference TRBV30 and TRBJ1-5, is SQTIHQWPATLVQPVGSPLSLECTVEGTSNPNLYWYRQAAGRGLQLLFYSVGIGQISSEVPQNLSASRPQDRQFILSSKKLLLSDSGFYLCAWRGQDNQPQHFGDGTRLSIL.

The CDR3 here is CASSLVANTGELFF. The CDR3 nucleotides are TGTGCCAGCAGCTTAGTGGCCAACACCGGGGAGCTGTTTTTT. The chain joins TRBV7-9 to TRBJ2-2; D is unclear. CDR3 length: 14 amino acids. Germline V gene data show CDR1 as SEHNR and CDR2 as FQNEAQ (reference sequence). V shed 1 base and J shed 2 bases, with 5 bases lying between them.

V usage is TRBV2 and J usage is TRBJ1-2; D unresolved. V was pared by 1 base and J by 7 bases, with 13 bases between. The germline CDR1 and CDR2 sequences are SNHLY and FYNNEI. This CDR3 spans 14 amino acids. As DNA, the CDR3 is TGTGCCAGCAGTGAAGGGCGATTCACGCCTGGCTACACCTTC. This encodes CASSEGRFTPGYTF. Variable domain in full (rest from reference TRBV2 and TRBJ1-2): EPEVTQTPSHQVTQMGQEVILRCVPISNHLYFYWYRQILGQKVEFLVSFYNNEISEKSEIFDDQFSVERPDGSNFTLKIRSTKLEDSAMYFCASSEGRFTPGYTFGSGTRLTVV.

V usage is TRBV5-1 and J usage is TRBJ1-1; tentative D call: TRBD1 (5 bases). CDR1 is SGHRS, CDR2 YFSETQ, per germline. The CDR3 contains 16 residues. Trimming stripped 0 bases from V and 5 bases from J, with 17 bases between. The CDR3 loop is CASSLVMGAGWTEAFF. CDR3 sequence (DNA): TGCGCCAGCAGCTTGGTAATGGGAGCAGGGTGGACTGAAGCTTTCTTT.

J is TRBJ1-1 and V is TRBV30; D unclear. Germline loops: CDR1 GTSNPN, CDR2 SVGIG (reference sequence). V lost 3 bases and J lost 4, with 12 bases in between. The CDR3 has 13 amino acids. The CDR3 protein is CAWRSVGSTEAFF. The CDR3 DNA reads as TGTGCCTGGAGGTCCGTGGGGAGCACTGAAGCTTTCTTT.

This clone was observed many times. V and J are TRBV10-1 and TRBJ2-5, with D perhaps matching TRBD1 (5 bases). Looked up from germline, CDR1 is WNHNN and CDR2 is SYGVQD (reference sequence). V was pared by 5 bases and J by 4 bases, with 11 bases between. The length of the CDR3 is 13 residues. The chain's CDR3 is CASSQQVRETQYF. CDR3 coding DNA: TGCGCCAGCAGTCAACAGGTAAGAGAGACCCAGTACTTC.

This rearrangement joins TRBV11-3 to TRBJ2-7, with a tentative D call TRBD2 (5 bases). The germline V gene has CDR1 SGHNT and CDR2 YENEEA. The germline V and J ends were trimmed by 6 bases and 0 bases, with 9 bases remaining between them. This CDR3 is 13 amino acids long. The CDR3 nucleotides are TGTGCCAGCAGAGGAGCGGCCTCCTACGAGCAGTACTTC. This gives the protein CASRGAASYEQYF.

The chain links TRBV25-1 to TRBJ1-3; TRBD1 might be the D (5 bases). Deletions cut 10 bases from V and 4 bases from J, with 11 bases between. The CDR3 has 12 amino acids. Germline V gene sequence: CDR1 MGHDK, CDR2 SYGVNS. This CDR3 reads CATSRDGNTIYF. The CDR3, as DNA: TGTGCCACCTCTAGGGACGGAAACACCATATATTTT.

This rearrangement joins TRBV30 to TRBJ1-6; D remains unclear. CDR3 length equals 13 residues. The germline V and J ends were trimmed by 3 bases and 9 bases, with 12 bases remaining between them. Germline V lookup: CDR1 GTSNPN, CDR2 SVGIG (reference sequence). The CDR3: CAWRVSVISPLHF. CDR3 nucleotides: TGTGCCTGGAGGGTATCAGTAATTTCACCCCTCCACTTT.

CDR3 nucleotides: TGTGCCAGCAGCTTAGTAGCCCAGGGAGCCCTCTATGGCTACACCTTC. This codes for CASSLVAQGALYGYTF. J is TRBJ1-2 and V is TRBV11-2; maybe TRBD1 (5 bases). V shed 1 base and J shed 4 bases, with 16 bases lying between them. The CDR3 totals 16 residues. Germline V CDR1 and CDR2: SGHAT, FQNNGV.

This rearrangement joins TRBV5-1 to TRBJ1-2; D possibly corresponds to TRBD1 (5 bases). Looked up from germline, CDR1 is SGHRS and CDR2 is YFSETQ. There are 14 residues in the CDR3. Trimming stripped 4 bases from V and 2 bases from J, with 12 bases between. CDR3 protein: CASSLGDGNYGYTF. Here the CDR3 DNA reads TGCGCCAGCAGCCTAGGGGACGGAAACTATGGCTACACCTTC.

This chain links TRBV11-2 with TRBJ1-1; a possible D gene is TRBD1 (6 bases). CDR3 length: 12 amino acids. The ends were cut back, 5 bases at V and 11 bases at J, with 15 bases in the middle. Germline V gene lookup returns CDR1 SGHAT and CDR2 FQNNGV. The CDR3 coding sequence is TGTGCCAGCAGCCCCAGAGGGGGGCAGGCTTTCTTT. It translates to CASSPRGGQAFF.

The chain has TRBV4-3 and TRBJ2-1; no clear D. Looked up from germline, CDR1 is LGHNA and CDR2 is YSLEER. The CDR3 extends over 14 amino acids. The ends were cut back, 0 bases at V and 13 bases at J, with 16 bases in the middle. CDR3 residues: CASSQDERAAAQFF. For the CDR3, the DNA is TGCGCCAGCAGCCAAGATGAAAGGGCCGCGGCTCAGTTCTTC.

CDR3 nucleotides: TGTGCCAGCAGCCTCGGGGTAGCGGGGGGAGATACGCAGTATTTT. This encodes CASSLGVAGGDTQYF. This rearrangement joins TRBV5-4 to TRBJ2-3; 10 bases are a match to TRBD2. Germline trimming cut 4 bases from V and 5 bases from J; bases unmatched to any gene: 7. Germline loops: CDR1 SGHNT, CDR2 YYREEE (reference sequence). The length of the CDR3 is 15 residues.

The chain combines TRBV6-2 or TRBV6-3 with TRBJ2-1; D is uncertain. The CDR3 runs 16 residues. Trimming left V 6 bases short and J 11 bases short, with 26 bases between. Germline lookup yields CDR1 MNHEY and CDR2 SVGEGT. As DNA, the CDR3 is TGTGCCAGCAGCCACCCACTCGATACGAACTCAATGCAGCAGTTCTTC. This codes for CASSHPLDTNSMQQFF.

This chain uses TRBV5-1 with TRBJ2-1; 9 bases match TRBD1. The germline V gene encodes CDR1 SGHRS and CDR2 YFSETQ. With 0 bases clipped from V and 8 bases from J, the junction kept 9 bases outside the gene matches. This CDR3 is built from 16 residues. The CDR3, as DNA: TGCGCCAGCAGCTTGGCCTGGACAGGGGCGCTGGATGAGCAGTTCTTC. Translating gives CASSLAWTGALDEQFF.

V gene TRBV5-1 combines with J gene TRBJ1-1; TRBD1 is a possible D gene (5 bases). CDR1 is SGHRS and CDR2 is YFSETQ in the germline V gene. V dropped 0 bases and J dropped 3 bases, with 9 bases sitting between them. The CDR3 is 14 amino acids. The CDR3 bases are TGCGCCAGCAGCTTGGCTGGGGGGGACACTGAAGCTTTCTTT. Amino acid sequence: CASSLAGGDTEAFF.